This paragraph covers one T cell receptor beta chain sequence. Its antigen is not known. Trimming took 6 bases from V and 6 from J, leaving 19 bases between them. Germline values: CDR1 SGHKS, CDR2 YYEKEE (reference sequence). This CDR3 has 14 amino acids. Sequencing was performed with immunoSEQ multiplex PCR; in TCRdb, only in-frame clones are kept and a portion is missing. The sample records roughly 500,000 clones, less than 96% being singletons. The data derive from a study of shared clonotypes between healthy human individuals. Across the study: Participating donors consisted of two women and a few men aged 18 to 49. For every donor, three CD4 naive, three CD4 memory, two CD8 naive and one CD8 memory plates were used.

Adult Caucasians living in Nashville, Tennessee made up all of the donors. General observations from the study: The study generally estimated greater richness for naive than memory subsets.

The TCR originated in a woman aged 30 to 39 in good health. This sequence joins TRBV5-5 and TRBJ2-7; tentative D call: TRBD2 (6 bases). Source material: naive CD4+ T cells sorted from blood. Regarding subset: CD45RA+ positively selected. This CDR3 is CASTRNPGGVEQYF. The CDR3, as DNA: TGTGCCAGCACAAGGAATCCAGGAGGGGTCGAGCAGTACTTC.